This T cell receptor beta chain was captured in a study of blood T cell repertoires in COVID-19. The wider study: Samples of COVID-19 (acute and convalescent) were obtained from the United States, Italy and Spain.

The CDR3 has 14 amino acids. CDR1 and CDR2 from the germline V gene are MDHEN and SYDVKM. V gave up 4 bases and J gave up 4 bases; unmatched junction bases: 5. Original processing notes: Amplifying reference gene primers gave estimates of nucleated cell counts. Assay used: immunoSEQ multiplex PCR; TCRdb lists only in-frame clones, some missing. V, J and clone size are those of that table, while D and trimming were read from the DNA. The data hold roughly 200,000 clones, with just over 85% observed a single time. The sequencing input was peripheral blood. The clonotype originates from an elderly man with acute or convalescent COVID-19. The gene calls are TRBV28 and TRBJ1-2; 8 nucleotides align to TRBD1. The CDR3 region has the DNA TGTGCCAGCAGTTCCGGACAGGGAGCCTATGGCTACACCTTC. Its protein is CASSSGQGAYGYTF.